The clone carrying this TCR beta chain has at least ten counts. Antigen specificity is unknown. Synthesis of cDNA used 5'RACE (with 10-nucleotide random UMIs). TCRdb re-called the 5' RACE reads with MiXCR, one entry per CDR3 protein. The sample includes roughly 25,000 distinct CDR3 sequences, about 12% seen only once; the top ten take approximately 5%. The sample comes from a study of neurological immune-mediated disorders. The sample's time point: technical triplicate 1. The sorted libraries involved the use of around 960,000 CD4+ or CD8+ T cells. Study-wide results and caveats: The absence of shared CDR3 amino acid sequences among expanded clones across subjects suggests private repertoires in all groups. Whereas HTLV-1-associated myelopathy showed the most TCR clonal expansion, multiple sclerosis showed the least, with levels below those of healthy controls.

The clonotype originates from a female donor with HTLV-1-associated myelopathy (HAM/TSP). Sequencing was carried out using CD4+ T cells from blood.

CDR3 nucleotides: TGTGCCAGCAGCCACGGATCTAGCGGGAGAACAGATACGCAGTATTTT. It yields the protein CASSHGSSGRTDTQYF. This chain joins TRBV3-1 and TRBJ2-3, with 10 bases matching TRBD2. Germline-derived CDR1 and CDR2 are LGHDT and YNNKEL (reference sequence). The CDR3 totals 16 residues. V shed 3 bases, J shed 3 bases, and the junction held 6 bases outside the gene matches.